One and the same sample provided the 32 T cell receptor beta chains below, sequenced in a study of Ad26.COV2.S vaccination and SARS-CoV-2 variants. The assay was immunoSEQ multiplex PCR, and TCRdb's table has in-frame clones only and misses some. The sample has 350,000 to 500,000 clones, approximately 90% seen once; the top ten hold less than 4%. Treatment given: about 20 received Ad26.COV2.S at low or high dose, single or two shots; roughly 5 received placebo; per-sample allocation not given. Material that was analyzed had been drawn on day 63 after the first vaccine or placebo injection. The sequencing here drew on peripheral blood, taken in a trial of Ad26.COV2.S vaccine versus placebo. These receptor sequences come from a person aged 18-60 years who received the Ad26.COV2.S COVID-19 vaccine or a placebo.

J is TRBJ2-5 and V is TRBV7-6; TRBD2 agrees at 8 bases. Germline loops: CDR1 SGHVS, CDR2 FNYEAQ. This CDR3 is 16 amino acids long. Trimming cost V 2 bases and J 5 bases; bases outside gene matches: 10. The DNA of the CDR3 is TGTGCCAGCAGCTTAAATCCGAGCGGGGGCCGGGAGACCCAGTACTTC. This translates into CASSLNPSGGRETQYF.

The genes are TRBV4-1 and TRBJ2-3; D unclear. V gave up 3 bases and J gave up 2 bases, with 6 bases separating them. The CDR3 consists of 13 residues. Germline assignment: CDR1 MGHRA and CDR2 YSYEKL. CDR3 in amino acids: CASSHGITDTQYF. CDR3 bases: TGCGCCAGCAGCCACGGAATCACAGATACGCAGTATTTT.

In nucleotides, the CDR3 is TGCAGCGCCTGGTCCTGGGGCTACAATGAGCAGTTCTTC. Translated, it gives CSAWSWGYNEQFF. V and J are TRBV29-1 and TRBJ2-1; no clear D gene. There are 13 residues in the CDR3. Looked up from germline, CDR1 is SQVTM and CDR2 is ANQGSEA. V lost 7 bases and J lost 3, with 13 bases in between.

This chain connects TRBV6-2 or TRBV6-3 to TRBJ1-2; no definite D call. This CDR3 region has 12 residues. Per the germline V gene, CDR1 is MNHEY and CDR2 is SVGEGT. Trimming took 0 bases from V and 8 from J, leaving 7 bases between them. This CDR3 is CASSYSTRGYTF. In nucleotides, the CDR3 is TGTGCCAGCAGTTACTCGACTCGGGGCTACACCTTC.

The CDR3 DNA is TGTGCCAGCAGTGAGGATTATACAGCTAATGAAAAACTGTTTTTT. Translating gives CASSEDYTANEKLFF. The chain combines TRBV2 with TRBJ1-4; D remains ambiguous. Germline CDR1 and CDR2: SNHLY and FYNNEI. V was clipped by 3 bases and J by 3 bases, with 11 bases between them. The CDR3 is 15 residues long. Full variable domain (missing parts from reference TRBV2 and TRBJ1-4): EPEVTQTPSHQVTQMGQEVILRCVPISNHLYFYWYRQILGQKVEFLVSFYNNEISEKSEIFDDQFSVERPDGSNFTLKIRSTKLEDSAMYFCASSEDYTANEKLFFGSGTQLSVL.

The chain is built from TRBV5-1 and TRBJ2-7, with 11 bases that match TRBD2. CDR3 length equals 14 residues. V gave up 2 bases and J gave up 4 bases; unmatched junction bases: 2. The germline V gene has CDR1 SGHRS and CDR2 YFSETQ. As DNA, the CDR3 is TGCGCCAGCAGCTTTAGCGGGGGGGAGTACGAGCAGTACTTC. Amino acids: CASSFSGGEYEQYF.

The rearrangement joins TRBV19 to TRBJ2-3; D not certain. Germline-derived CDR1 and CDR2 are LNHDA and SQIVND (reference sequence). V was cut by 7 bases and J by 5 bases, with 7 bases left in between. This CDR3 is built from 11 residues. In nucleotides, the CDR3 is TGTGCCAGTAAAAAAGTAGATACGCAGTATTTT. Protein product: CASKKVDTQYF. The complete variable domain, with remaining parts taken from reference TRBV19 and TRBJ2-3, reads DGGITQSPKYLFRKEGQNVTLSCEQNLNHDAMYWYRQDPGQGLRLIYYSQIVNDFQKGDIAEGYSVSREKKESFPLTVTSAQKNPTAFYLCASKKVDTQYFGPGTRLTVL.

The CDR3 spells CASSLQGAEAFF. CDR3 nucleotide sequence: TGCGCCAGCAGCTTACAGGGGGCTGAAGCTTTCTTT. This chain connects TRBV5-1 to TRBJ1-1; 8 nucleotides agree with TRBD1. Germline CDR1 reads SGHRS; CDR2 reads YFSETQ. V shed 2 bases, J shed 6 bases, and the junction held 0 bases outside the gene matches. The CDR3 is made up of 12 amino acids.

Note on this clone: The same CDR3 arises from other DNA sequences in this sample as well. This rearrangement joins TRBV3-1 (or the pseudogene TRBV3-2) to TRBJ1-1, with a weak D call TRBD1 (5 bases). CDR3 size: 13 residues. The V and J ends lost 4 bases and 1 base respectively, with 7 bases between them. Looked up from germline, CDR1 is LGHDT and CDR2 is YNNKEL (reference sequence). The CDR3 DNA sequence: TGTGCCAGCAGCCTTGACAGGAACACTGAAGCTTTCTTT. Its translation: CASSLDRNTEAFF.

This clone was picked up a small number of times. The genes are TRBV6-2 or TRBV6-3 and TRBJ2-7; D not resolved. CDR3 length: 10 amino acids. The germline V gene has CDR1 MNHEY and CDR2 SVGEGT. The V end was cut by 5 bases, the J end by 3 bases, with 2 bases between. CDR3 in DNA: TGTGCCAGCAGTCGCTACGAGCAGTACTTC. This encodes CASSRYEQYF.

The chain combines TRBV25-1 with TRBJ2-7; D gene ambiguous. Trimming cost V 3 bases and J 6 bases, with 12 bases left between them. There are 13 residues in the CDR3. CDR1 and CDR2 from the germline V gene are MGHDK and SYGVNS. The CDR3 sequence is CASSDRSFGEQYF. The DNA of the CDR3 is TGTGCCAGCAGTGATAGGTCCTTTGGCGAGCAGTACTTC.

The chain is built from TRBV9 and TRBJ1-2; unclear D gene. This CDR3 region has 14 residues. Germline loops: CDR1 SGDLS, CDR2 YYNGEE. Between the trimmed V and J ends, which lost 0 bases and 5 bases, there was a span of 11 bases. CDR3 DNA sequence: TGTGCCAGCAGCGTAGAGTACGTGGGTTATGGCTACACCTTC. It yields the protein CASSVEYVGYGYTF.

This sequence joins TRBV30 and TRBJ1-6; weak D call: TRBD1 (6 bases). The V gene lost 2 bases and the J gene lost 7 bases, with 18 bases spanning the gap. CDR1 is GTSNPN, CDR2 SVGIG, per germline (reference sequence). The CDR3 runs to 16 residues. The CDR3 DNA reads as TGTGCCTGGAGTCGGATAGGGGGTGGTGCGAATTCACCCCTCCACTTT. Its translation: CAWSRIGGGANSPLHF.

Of note for this clone: Mismatch with germline at one junction end may stem from a read error. The chain has TRBV5-1 and TRBJ1-5; D possibly corresponds to TRBD1 (5 bases). The CDR3 is made up of 14 amino acids. Germline V CDR1 and CDR2: SGHRS, YFSETQ. The CDR3 region has the DNA TGCGCCCGCAGCTTGGGGGGGGGAAGTCAGCCCCAGCATTTT. It codes for CARSLGGGSQPQHF.

The chain couples TRBV5-4 to TRBJ2-5; D is possibly TRBD2 (6 bases). The CDR3 runs to 13 residues. CDR1 is SGHNT and CDR2 is YYREEE in the germline V gene (reference sequence). V dropped 3 bases and J dropped 4 bases, with 10 bases sitting between them. The CDR3 region is CASSWLGGETQYF. The CDR3 coding sequence is TGTGCCAGCAGCTGGTTGGGAGGAGAGACCCAGTACTTC.

The CDR3 region has the DNA TGCGCCAGCAGCCAAGAGGGCGGAGGATTCACCACCATTAATTCACCCCTCCACTTT. This gives the protein CASSQEGGGFTTINSPLHF. The chain joins TRBV4-1 to TRBJ1-6; D is unresolved. CDR3 size: 19 residues. CDR1 is MGHRA and CDR2 is YSYEKL in the germline V gene. Trimming stripped 0 bases from V and 6 bases from J, with 21 bases between.

A word on this clone: One end of the junction varies from germline; a read error may be responsible. The chain couples TRBV11-2 to TRBJ1-5; D is uncertain. The CDR3 loop spans 13 amino acids. Germline CDR1 reads SGHAT; CDR2 reads FQNNGV. CDR3 residues: CASSLGENQLQHF. CDR3 nucleotides: TGTGCCAGCAGCTTAGGGGAAAATCAGCTCCAGCATTTT.

This clone was detected only once. J is TRBJ2-2 and V is TRBV7-2, with D tentatively TRBD1 (6 bases). Germline values: CDR1 SGHTA, CDR2 FQGNSA. Trimming cost V 8 bases and J 2 bases, with 12 bases left between them. The CDR3 has 14 residues. CDR3 protein: CASLPGHNTGELFF. The CDR3, as DNA: TGTGCCAGCCTACCGGGACACAACACCGGGGAGCTGTTTTTT.

This clone has just a few counts. The chain joins TRBV15 to TRBJ1-1; no firm D call. V was trimmed by 1 base and J by 1 base, leaving 10 bases between them. The length of the CDR3 is 15 residues. Germline-derived CDR1 and CDR2 are LNHNV and YYDKDF (reference sequence). The CDR3 spells CATSRGPGWNTEAFF. Here the CDR3 DNA reads TGTGCCACCAGCAGAGGCCCGGGGTGGAACACTGAAGCTTTCTTT.

This chain connects TRBV12-3 or TRBV12-4 to TRBJ1-4, with D possibly being TRBD1 (6 bases). V was cut by 5 bases and J by 7 bases, with 8 bases left in between. This CDR3 comprises 12 residues. The CDR3 nucleotides read TGTGCCAGCAGTAAGGACAGTGAAAAACTGTTTTTT. Its translation: CASSKDSEKLFF.

The chain has TRBV27 and TRBJ2-7, with TRBD2 identical over 9 bases. The CDR3 totals 16 residues. CDR1 is MNHEY and CDR2 is SMNVEV in the germline V gene (reference sequence). J gave up 3 bases and V 0 bases, and 6 bases lay outside the gene matches. The CDR3 spells CASSLSRGGRDYEQYF. CDR3 DNA: TGTGCCAGCAGTTTATCGCGGGGGGGGAGAGACTACGAGCAGTACTTC.

This clone was detected once. CDR3 region: CASIPPPGQASYNEQFF. CDR3 coding DNA: TGTGCCAGCATCCCCCCCCCAGGGCAGGCGTCCTACAATGAGCAGTTCTTC. The gene calls are TRBV6-2 or TRBV6-3 and TRBJ2-1; a possible D gene is TRBD1 (5 bases). V gave up 7 bases and J gave up 1 base, with 20 bases separating them. The CDR3 sequence is 17 residues long. Germline CDR1 MNHEY, CDR2 SVGEGT.

The rearrangement uses TRBV4-1 and TRBJ1-2, with D unresolved. The CDR3 has 16 residues. The V gene lost 1 base and the J gene lost 0 bases, with 12 bases spanning the gap. Germline-derived CDR1 and CDR2 are MGHRA and YSYEKL. DNA for the CDR3: TGCGCCAGCAGCCAAGTTTCGGGTACTTCTAACTATGGCTACACCTTC. Protein sequence: CASSQVSGTSNYGYTF.

The chain combines TRBV11-1 with TRBJ2-2; D remains ambiguous. Germline loops: CDR1 SGHAT, CDR2 FQDESV (reference sequence). This CDR3 has 14 amino acids. Trimming left V 0 bases short and J 3 bases short, with 5 bases between. CDR3 bases: TGTGCCAGCAGCTTAGCGCAGTACACCGGGGAGCTGTTTTTT. Translating it yields CASSLAQYTGELFF.

The chain links TRBV6-5 to TRBJ1-1; the match to TRBD1 covers 10 bases. The CDR3 loop spans 15 amino acids. Germline V lookup: CDR1 MNHEY, CDR2 SVGAGI. V dropped 2 bases and J dropped 3; count of bases not matched to a gene: 3. This CDR3 reads CASSYGTGEHTEAFF. CDR3 bases: TGTGCCAGCAGTTACGGGACAGGGGAGCACACTGAAGCTTTCTTT.

V is TRBV28 and J is TRBJ1-3; D possibly corresponds to TRBD1 (5 bases). Germline-derived CDR1 and CDR2 are MDHEN and SYDVKM. The CDR3 spans 15 residues. V lost 3 bases, J lost 0 bases, and 9 bases lay in between. The CDR3 reads CASSLDQGSGNTIYF. The CDR3 DNA follows: TGTGCCAGCAGTTTGGACCAGGGCTCTGGAAACACCATATATTTT.

The chain has TRBV6-4 and TRBJ1-5; TRBD1 is a possible D gene (5 bases). Germline V gives CDR1 MRHNA, CDR2 SNTAGT. CDR3 length: 15 amino acids. The ends were cut back, 6 bases at V and 6 bases at J, with 18 bases in the middle. This CDR3 reads CASSQEAGYGQPQHF. In nucleotides, the CDR3 is TGTGCCAGCAGCCAAGAGGCAGGGTATGGTCAGCCCCAGCATTTT.

The chain carries TRBV3-1 (or the pseudogene TRBV3-2) and TRBJ2-2; D unresolved. Germline CDR1 LGHDT, CDR2 YNNKEL (reference sequence). This CDR3 comprises 13 residues. V lost 4 bases to trimming and J lost 4 bases, with 7 bases between them. DNA for the CDR3: TGTGCCAGCAGCCCTTGGGGCACCGGGGAGCTGTTTTTT. Encoded protein: CASSPWGTGELFF.

V usage is TRBV7-9 and J usage is TRBJ1-3; TRBD1 is a possible D gene (5 bases). Germline V gene sequence: CDR1 SEHNR, CDR2 FQNEAQ (reference sequence). Trimming left V 1 base short and J 6 bases short, with 10 bases between. This CDR3 has 14 amino acids. CDR3 region: CASSLVDSQNTIYF. The DNA for the CDR3 is TGTGCCAGCAGCTTAGTTGACAGTCAAAACACCATATATTTT.

This clone was observed once. V usage is TRBV7-8 and J usage is TRBJ2-5; D might be TRBD1 (6 bases). CDR1 is SGHVS and CDR2 is FQNEAQ in the germline V gene. CDR3 length equals 13 residues. The V gene lost 6 bases and the J gene lost 1 base, with 9 bases spanning the gap. The CDR3 bases are TGTGCCAGCAGAACAGGGTTCCAAGAGACCCAGTACTTC. Protein sequence: CASRTGFQETQYF.

This clone is a singleton in its sample. CDR3 protein: CASSAGLAGGVHGELFF. CDR3 coding DNA: TGTGCCAGCAGCGCCGGACTAGCGGGGGGTGTCCACGGGGAGCTGTTTTTT. This chain joins TRBV9 and TRBJ2-2; 14 bases map to TRBD2. Germline CDR1 reads SGDLS; CDR2 reads YYNGEE. The ends lost 3 bases at V and 7 bases at J; junction bases unmatched: 8. This CDR3 contains 17 residues.

The V call is TRBV2, the J call TRBJ2-7, with a possible D match to TRBD1 (5 bases). The CDR3 is 15 residues long. Germline loops: CDR1 SNHLY, CDR2 FYNNEI. Trimming took off 2 bases at V and 0 bases at J, with 11 bases between the two ends. This CDR3 reads CASSERGTYSYEQYF. In nucleotides, the CDR3 is TGTGCCAGCAGTGAAAGGGGCACCTACTCCTACGAGCAGTACTTC.